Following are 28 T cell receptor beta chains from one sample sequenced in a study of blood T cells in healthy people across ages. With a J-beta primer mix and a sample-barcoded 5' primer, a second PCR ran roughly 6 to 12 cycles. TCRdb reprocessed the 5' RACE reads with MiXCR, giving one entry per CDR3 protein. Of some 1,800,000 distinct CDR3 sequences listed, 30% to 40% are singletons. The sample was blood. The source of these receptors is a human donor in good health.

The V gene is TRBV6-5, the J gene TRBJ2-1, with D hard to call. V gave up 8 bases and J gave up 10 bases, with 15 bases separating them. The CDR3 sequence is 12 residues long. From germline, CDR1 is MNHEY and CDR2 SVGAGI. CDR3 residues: CASGSFLLEQFF. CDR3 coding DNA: TGTGCCAGCGGATCTTTTTTGCTCGAGCAGTTCTTC.

CDR3 DNA sequence: TGCAGTGCTACTAAGGGGAGTGTGGAGTATTTT. Translated: CSATKGSVEYF. The chain carries TRBV20-1 and TRBJ2-3; D may correspond to TRBD1 or TRBD2 (5 bases each). CDR1 and CDR2 (germline): DFQATT, SNEGSKA (reference sequence). This CDR3 has 11 residues. Between the trimmed V and J ends, which lost 4 bases and 13 bases, there was a span of 15 bases.

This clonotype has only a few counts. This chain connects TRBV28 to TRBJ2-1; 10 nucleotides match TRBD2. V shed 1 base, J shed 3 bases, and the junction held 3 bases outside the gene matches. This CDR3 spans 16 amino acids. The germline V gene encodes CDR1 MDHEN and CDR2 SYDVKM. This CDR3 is CASSLSLAGVYNEQFF. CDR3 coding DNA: TGTGCCAGCAGTTTATCCCTAGCGGGGGTCTACAATGAGCAGTTCTTC.

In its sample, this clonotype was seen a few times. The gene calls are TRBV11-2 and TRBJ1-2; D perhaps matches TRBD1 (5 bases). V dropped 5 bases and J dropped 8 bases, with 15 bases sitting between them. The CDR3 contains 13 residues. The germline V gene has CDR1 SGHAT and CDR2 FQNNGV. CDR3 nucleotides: TGTGCCAGCAGCCGGGGACCCTCGGGCGGCTACACCTTC. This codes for CASSRGPSGGYTF.

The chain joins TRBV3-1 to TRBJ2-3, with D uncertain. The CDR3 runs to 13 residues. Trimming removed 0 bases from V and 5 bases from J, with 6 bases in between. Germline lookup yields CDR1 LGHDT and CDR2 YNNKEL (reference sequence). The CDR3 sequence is CASSQEFGDTQYF. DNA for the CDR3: TGTGCCAGCAGCCAAGAGTTCGGAGATACGCAGTATTTT.

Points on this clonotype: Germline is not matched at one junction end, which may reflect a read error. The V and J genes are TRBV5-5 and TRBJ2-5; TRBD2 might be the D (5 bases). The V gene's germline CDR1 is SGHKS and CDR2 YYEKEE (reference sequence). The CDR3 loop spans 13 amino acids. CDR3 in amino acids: CASSKERAEIQYF. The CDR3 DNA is TGTGCCAGCAGCAAGGAGAGGGCCGAGATCCAGTACTTC.

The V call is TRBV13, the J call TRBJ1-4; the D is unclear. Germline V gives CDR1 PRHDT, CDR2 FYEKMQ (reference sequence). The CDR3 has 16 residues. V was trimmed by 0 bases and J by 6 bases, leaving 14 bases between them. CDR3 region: CASSLGIGERDEKLFF. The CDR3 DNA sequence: TGTGCCAGCAGCTTAGGCATTGGTGAGCGGGATGAAAAACTGTTTTTT.

CDR3 DNA sequence: TGTGCCAGCAGCTTAGGACTAGCGGGGGATCTCACAGATACGCAGTATTTT. Its translation: CASSLGLAGDLTDTQYF. This chain connects TRBV7-9 to TRBJ2-3; 12 nucleotides match TRBD2. Germline V gene data show CDR1 as SEHNR and CDR2 as FQNEAQ (reference sequence). Unmatched junction bases numbered 4, after V lost 1 base and J lost 2 bases. The CDR3 is 17 amino acids.

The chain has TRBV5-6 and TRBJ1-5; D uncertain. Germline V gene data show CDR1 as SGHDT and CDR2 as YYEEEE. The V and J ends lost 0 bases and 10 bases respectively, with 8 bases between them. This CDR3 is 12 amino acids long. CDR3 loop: CASSLAGNPQHF. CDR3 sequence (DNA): TGTGCCAGCAGCTTGGCTGGGAACCCCCAGCATTTT.

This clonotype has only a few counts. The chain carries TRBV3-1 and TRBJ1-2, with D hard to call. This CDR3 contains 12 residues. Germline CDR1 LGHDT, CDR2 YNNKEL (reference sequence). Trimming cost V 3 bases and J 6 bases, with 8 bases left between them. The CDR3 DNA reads TGTGCCAGCAGCCAGGCGACGGATGGCTACACCTTC. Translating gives CASSQATDGYTF. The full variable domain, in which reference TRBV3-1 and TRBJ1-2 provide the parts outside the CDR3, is DTAVSQTPKYLVTQMGNDKSIKCEQNLGHDTMYWYKQDSKKFLKIMFSYNNKELIINETVPNRFSPKSPDKAHLNLHINSLELGDSAVYFCASSQATDGYTFGSGTRLTVV.

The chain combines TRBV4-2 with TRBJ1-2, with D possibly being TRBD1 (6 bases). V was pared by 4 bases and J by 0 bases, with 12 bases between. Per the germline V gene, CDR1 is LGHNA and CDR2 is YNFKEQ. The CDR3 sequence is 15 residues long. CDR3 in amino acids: CASSRGDNTNYGYTF. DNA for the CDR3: TGTGCCAGCAGCCGCGGGGACAATACTAACTATGGCTACACCTTC.

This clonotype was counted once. CDR3: CAWSTTGVERYF. CDR3 nucleotide sequence: TGTGCCTGGAGTACGACAGGGGTCGAGCGGTACTTC. The J gene is TRBJ2-5, the V gene TRBV30, with 8 bases aligning to TRBD1. V shed 2 bases and J 13 bases; nucleotides not matched to a gene: 9. The CDR3 spans 12 residues. Looked up from germline, CDR1 is GTSNPN and CDR2 is SVGIG (reference sequence).

The CDR3 here is CASMRRGDYEQYF. The CDR3 bases are TGTGCCAGCATGAGGCGGGGGGACTACGAGCAGTACTTC. The chain uses TRBV6-5 and TRBJ2-7, with 8 bases that match TRBD2. The V and J ends lost 7 bases and 3 bases, in that order; junction bases with no gene match: 5. Germline CDR1 MNHEY, CDR2 SVGAGI. CDR3 length: 13 amino acids.

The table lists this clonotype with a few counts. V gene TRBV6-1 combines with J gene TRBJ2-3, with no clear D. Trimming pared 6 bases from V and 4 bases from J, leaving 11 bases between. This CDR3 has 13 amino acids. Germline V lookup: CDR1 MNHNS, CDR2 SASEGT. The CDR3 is CASRVDAADTQYF. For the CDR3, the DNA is TGTGCCAGCAGAGTCGACGCGGCAGATACGCAGTATTTT.

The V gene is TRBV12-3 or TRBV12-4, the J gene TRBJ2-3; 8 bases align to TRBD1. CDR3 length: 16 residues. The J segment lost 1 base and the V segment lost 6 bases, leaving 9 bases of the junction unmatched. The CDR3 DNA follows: TGTGCCAGCAGCTCACTCAAGGACAGGGGCACAGATACGCAGTATTTT. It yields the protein CASSSLKDRGTDTQYF.

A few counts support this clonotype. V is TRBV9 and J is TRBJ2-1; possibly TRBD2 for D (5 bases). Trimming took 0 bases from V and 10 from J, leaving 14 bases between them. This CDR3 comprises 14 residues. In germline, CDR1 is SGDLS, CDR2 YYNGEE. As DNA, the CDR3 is TGTGCCAGCAGCGTAGGGACTGGCCCCCAGGAGCAGTTCTTC. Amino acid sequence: CASSVGTGPQEQFF.

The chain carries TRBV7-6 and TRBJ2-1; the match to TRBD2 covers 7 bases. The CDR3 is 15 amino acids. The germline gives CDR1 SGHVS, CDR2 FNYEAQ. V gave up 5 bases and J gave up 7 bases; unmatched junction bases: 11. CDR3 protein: CASSPQRGPFNEQFF. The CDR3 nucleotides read TGTGCCAGCAGCCCCCAGCGGGGACCCTTTAATGAGCAGTTCTTC.

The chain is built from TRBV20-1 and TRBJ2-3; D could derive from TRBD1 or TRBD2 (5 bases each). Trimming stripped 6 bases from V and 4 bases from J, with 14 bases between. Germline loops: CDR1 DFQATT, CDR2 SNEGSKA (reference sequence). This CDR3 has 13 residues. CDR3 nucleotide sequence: TGCAGTGCATTAGACGAGGGACCAGATACGCAGTATTTT. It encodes CSALDEGPDTQYF.

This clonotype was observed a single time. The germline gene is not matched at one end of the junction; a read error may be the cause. CDR3 sequence reads: CASSSSGTSTDAQYF. The CDR3, as DNA: TGCGCCAGCAGCTCTAGCGGAACGAGCACAGATGCGCAGTATTTT. V usage is TRBV5-1 and J usage is TRBJ2-3; 7 positions agree with TRBD2. The germline V gene has CDR1 SGHRS and CDR2 YFSETQ. The CDR3 loop spans 15 amino acids.

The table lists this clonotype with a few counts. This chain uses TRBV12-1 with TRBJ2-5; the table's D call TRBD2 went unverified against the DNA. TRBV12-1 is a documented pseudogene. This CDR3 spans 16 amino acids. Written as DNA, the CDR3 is TGTGCCAGCAGCTTTCGGAAGGGGAGGAGGTTAGAGACCCAGTACTTC. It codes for CASSFRKGRRLETQYF.

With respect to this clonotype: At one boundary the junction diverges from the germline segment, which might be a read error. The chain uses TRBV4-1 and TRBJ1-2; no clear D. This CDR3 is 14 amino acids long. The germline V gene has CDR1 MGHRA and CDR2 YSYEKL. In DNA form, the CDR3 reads TGCGTCAGCAGCCAACAGAATGCTAACTATGGCTACACCTTC. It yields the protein CVSSQQNANYGYTF.

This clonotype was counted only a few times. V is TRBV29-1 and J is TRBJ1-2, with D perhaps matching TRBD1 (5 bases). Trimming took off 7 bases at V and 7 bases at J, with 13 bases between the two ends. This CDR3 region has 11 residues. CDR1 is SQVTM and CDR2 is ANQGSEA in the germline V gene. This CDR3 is CSAAGQGGYTF. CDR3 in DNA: TGCAGCGCGGCGGGTCAGGGTGGCTACACCTTC.

The CDR3 reads CASRSTVTPYEQYF. In DNA form, the CDR3 reads TGTGCCAGCAGATCGACCGTCACTCCCTACGAGCAGTACTTC. The chain joins TRBV6-5 to TRBJ2-7; D not certain. Germline CDR1 MNHEY, CDR2 SVGAGI. The CDR3 covers 14 residues. V was shortened by 6 bases and J by 2 bases, with 14 bases between the two germline ends.

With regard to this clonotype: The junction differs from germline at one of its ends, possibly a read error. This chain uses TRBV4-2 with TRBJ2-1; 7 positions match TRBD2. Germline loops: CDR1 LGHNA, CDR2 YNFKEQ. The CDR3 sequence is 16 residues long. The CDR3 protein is CASSQEYGGNSHEQDF. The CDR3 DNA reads TGTGCCAGCAGCCAAGAATACGGGGGGAACTCCCACGAGCAGGACTTC.

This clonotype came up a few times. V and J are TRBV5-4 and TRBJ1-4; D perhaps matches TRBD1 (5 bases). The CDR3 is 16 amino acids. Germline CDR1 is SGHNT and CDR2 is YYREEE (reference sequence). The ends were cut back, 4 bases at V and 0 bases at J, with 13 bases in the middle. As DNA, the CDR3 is TGTGCCAGCAGCCCAGGGACCGAAGCAACTAATGAAAAACTGTTTTTT. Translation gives CASSPGTEATNEKLFF.

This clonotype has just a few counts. The chain's CDR3 is CASSSDRGRGYGYTF. The CDR3 DNA reads as TGTGCCAGCAGCTCCGACAGGGGAAGGGGCTATGGCTACACCTTC. The rearrangement joins TRBV7-8 to TRBJ1-2, with TRBD1 identical over 8 bases. The CDR3 covers 15 residues. From germline, CDR1 is SGHVS and CDR2 FQNEAQ. The J segment lost 4 bases and the V segment lost 4 bases, leaving 8 bases of the junction unmatched.

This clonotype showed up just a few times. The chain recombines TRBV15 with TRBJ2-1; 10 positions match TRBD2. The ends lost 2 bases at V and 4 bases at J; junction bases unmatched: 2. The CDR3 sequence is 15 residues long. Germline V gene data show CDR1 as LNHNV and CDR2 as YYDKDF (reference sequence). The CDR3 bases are TGTGCCACCAGCAGATCTAGCGGGGGTTACAATGAGCAGTTCTTC. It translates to CATSRSSGGYNEQFF.

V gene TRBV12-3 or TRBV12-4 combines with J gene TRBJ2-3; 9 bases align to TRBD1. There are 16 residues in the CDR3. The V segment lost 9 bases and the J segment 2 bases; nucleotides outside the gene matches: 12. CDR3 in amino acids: CARSESGTGYTDTQYF. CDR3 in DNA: TGTGCCAGAAGCGAATCCGGGACAGGGTACACAGATACGCAGTATTTT.